The clone carrying this T cell receptor (beta chain) was detected only once. The repertoire was sequenced with immunoSEQ multiplex PCR; TCRdb's copy has only in-frame clones and lacks some. Of about 300,000 clones listed, around 90% are singletons. This record comes from a study of blood T cell repertoires in COVID-19. CDR3 length: 18 amino acids. CDR1 is SGHNT and CDR2 is YYREEE in the germline V gene (reference sequence). After removal of 4 bases from V and 2 bases from J, the junction contained 8 bases not matched to a gene. The sequence came from a woman aged 45-60 years with COVID-19, enrolled during active disease. What was sequenced was peripheral blood. The V call is TRBV5-4, the J call TRBJ2-3, with 15 nucleotides matching TRBD2. This CDR3 is CASSGPGLAGGSTDTQYF. The DNA of the CDR3 is TGTGCCAGCAGCGGGCCGGGACTAGCGGGAGGATCCACAGATACGCAGTATTTT.